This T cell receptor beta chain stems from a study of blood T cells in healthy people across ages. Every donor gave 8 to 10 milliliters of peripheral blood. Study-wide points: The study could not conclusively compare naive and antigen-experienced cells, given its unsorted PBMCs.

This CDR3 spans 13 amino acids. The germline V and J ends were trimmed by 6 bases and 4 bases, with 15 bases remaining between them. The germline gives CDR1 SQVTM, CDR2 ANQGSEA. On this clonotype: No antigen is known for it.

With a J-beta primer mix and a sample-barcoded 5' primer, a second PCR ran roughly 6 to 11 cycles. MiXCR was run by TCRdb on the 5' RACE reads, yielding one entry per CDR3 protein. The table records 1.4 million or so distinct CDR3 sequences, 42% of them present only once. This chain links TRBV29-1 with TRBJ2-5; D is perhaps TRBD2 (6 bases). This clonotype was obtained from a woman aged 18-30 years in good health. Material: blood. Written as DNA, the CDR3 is TGCAGCGTGCTGCGGGGCAGCGGAGAGACCCAGTACTTC. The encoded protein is CSVLRGSGETQYF.